This TCR beta chain derives from a study of blood T cells in healthy people across ages. Study-wide findings and caveats: Investigators viewed diversity estimates from one million T cells as underestimates, the study reported. Any changes in expanded clonotypes were possibly confounded, as donor CMV status remained unknown.

Sample-barcoded 5' priming and a J-beta primer mix drove a second PCR of about 6 to 12 cycles. Tags on each cDNA molecule came from a template-switch adaptor with 12 random nucleotides. One entry per CDR3 protein results from TCRdb running MiXCR on the 5' RACE reads. The profile shows under 2,000,000 distinct CDR3 sequences, around half of them singletons. Germline V gives CDR1 LGHNA, CDR2 YSLEER. There are 17 residues in the CDR3. V dropped 0 bases and J dropped 10 bases, with 23 bases sitting between them. As to this clonotype: No antigen is known for it.

The sequencing sample was made of blood. The chain couples TRBV4-3 to TRBJ2-3; perhaps TRBD1 as D (5 bases). This sequence was found in a woman aged 35 to 49 in good health. The CDR3 region has the DNA TGCGCCAGCAGCCAAGAAATGGCGAGCGCCAATACAGGACCGCAGTATTTT. Translating it yields CASSQEMASANTGPQYF.